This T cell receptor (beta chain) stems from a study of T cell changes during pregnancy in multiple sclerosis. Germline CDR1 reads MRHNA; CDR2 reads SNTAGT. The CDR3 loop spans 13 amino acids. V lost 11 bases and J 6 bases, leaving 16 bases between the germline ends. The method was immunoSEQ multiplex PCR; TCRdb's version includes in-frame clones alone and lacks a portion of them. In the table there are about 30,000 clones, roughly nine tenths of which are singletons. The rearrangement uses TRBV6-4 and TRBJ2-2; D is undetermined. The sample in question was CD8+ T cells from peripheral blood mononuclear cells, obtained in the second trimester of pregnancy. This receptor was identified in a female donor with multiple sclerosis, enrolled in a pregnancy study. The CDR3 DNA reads TGTGCCGTACGGCAGGTAGAAGCCGGGGAGCTGTTTTTT. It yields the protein CAVRQVEAGELFF.